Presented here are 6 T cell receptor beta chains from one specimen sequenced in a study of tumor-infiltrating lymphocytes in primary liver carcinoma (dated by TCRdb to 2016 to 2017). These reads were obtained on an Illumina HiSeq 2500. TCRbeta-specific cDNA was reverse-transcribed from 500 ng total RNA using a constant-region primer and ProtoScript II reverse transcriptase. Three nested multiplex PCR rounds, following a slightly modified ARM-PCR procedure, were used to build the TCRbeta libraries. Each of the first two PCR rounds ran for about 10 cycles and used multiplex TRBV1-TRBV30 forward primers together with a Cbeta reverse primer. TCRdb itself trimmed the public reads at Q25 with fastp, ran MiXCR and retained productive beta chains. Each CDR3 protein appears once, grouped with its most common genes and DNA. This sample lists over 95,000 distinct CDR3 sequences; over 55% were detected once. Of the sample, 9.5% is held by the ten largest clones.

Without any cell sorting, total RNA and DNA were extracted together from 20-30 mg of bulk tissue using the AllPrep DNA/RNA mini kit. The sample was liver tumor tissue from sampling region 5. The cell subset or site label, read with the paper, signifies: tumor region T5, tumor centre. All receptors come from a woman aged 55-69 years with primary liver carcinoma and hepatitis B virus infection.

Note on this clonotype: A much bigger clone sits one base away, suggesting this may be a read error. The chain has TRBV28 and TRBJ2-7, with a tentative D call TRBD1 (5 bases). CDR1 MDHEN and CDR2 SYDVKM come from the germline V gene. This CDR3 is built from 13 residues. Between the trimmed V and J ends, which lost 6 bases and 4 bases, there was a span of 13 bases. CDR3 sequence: CASRLQGEYEQYF. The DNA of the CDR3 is TGTGCCAGCAGGCTCCAGGGTGAATACGAGCAGTACTTC.

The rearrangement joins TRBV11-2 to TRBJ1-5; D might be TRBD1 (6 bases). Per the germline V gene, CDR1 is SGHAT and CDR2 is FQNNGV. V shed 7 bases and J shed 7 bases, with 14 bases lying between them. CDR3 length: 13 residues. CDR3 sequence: CASNSVQGQPQHF. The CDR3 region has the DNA TGTGCCAGCAACTCAGTACAGGGCCAGCCCCAGCATTTT.

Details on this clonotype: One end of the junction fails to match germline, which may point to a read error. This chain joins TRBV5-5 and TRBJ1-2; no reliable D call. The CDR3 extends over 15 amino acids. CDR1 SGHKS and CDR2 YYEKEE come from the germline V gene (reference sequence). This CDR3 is CGSSLAVQANYGYNF. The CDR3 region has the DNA TGTGGCAGCAGCTTGGCTGTACAAGCTAACTATGGCTACAACTTC.

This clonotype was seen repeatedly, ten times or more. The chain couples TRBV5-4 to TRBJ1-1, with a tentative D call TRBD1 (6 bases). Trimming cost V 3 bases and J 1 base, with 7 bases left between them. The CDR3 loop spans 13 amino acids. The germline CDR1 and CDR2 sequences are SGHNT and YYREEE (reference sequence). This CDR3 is CASSWGPNTEAFF. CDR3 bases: TGTGCCAGCAGCTGGGGGCCGAACACTGAAGCTTTCTTT.

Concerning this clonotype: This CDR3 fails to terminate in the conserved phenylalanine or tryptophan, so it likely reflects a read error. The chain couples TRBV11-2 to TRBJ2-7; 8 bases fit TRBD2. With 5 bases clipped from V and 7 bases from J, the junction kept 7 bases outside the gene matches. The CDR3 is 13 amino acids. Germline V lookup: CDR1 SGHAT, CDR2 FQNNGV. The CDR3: CASSLQGLGEQYS. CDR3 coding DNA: TGTGCCAGCAGCCTACAGGGACTAGGGGAGCAGTACTCC.

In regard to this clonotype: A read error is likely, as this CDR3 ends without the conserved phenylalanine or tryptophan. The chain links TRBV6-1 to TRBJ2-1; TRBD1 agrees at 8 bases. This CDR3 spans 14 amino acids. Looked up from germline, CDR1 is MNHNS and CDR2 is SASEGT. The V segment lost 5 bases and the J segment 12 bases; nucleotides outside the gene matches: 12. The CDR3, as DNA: TGTGCCAGCAGTTTGGACAGGGCCTTGGCCGGGCAGTTCTTA. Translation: CASSLDRALAGQFL.